Below, one T cell receptor (beta chain) is given with its context. No antigen is known for it. The source of the sample is a study of STAT5B mutations in CD4+ large granular lymphocyte leukemia. Regarding the study as a whole: 25% of private leukemic clonotypes occurred rarely in other patients' non-leukemic repertoires. Data were not HLA-matched across samples.

Clones were read by immunoSEQ multiplex PCR, and TCRdb kept only the in-frame ones, dropping some. The data show 30,000 to 40,000 clones, about three quarters seen once. With V trimmed by 2 bases and J by 7 bases, 8 bases remained unmatched. The germline V gene has CDR1 SGHNT and CDR2 YYREEE (reference sequence). CDR3 length: 14 amino acids. The sample comprised CD4+ T cells from blood buffy coats. The clonotype comes from a human donor in good health. The genes are TRBV5-4 and TRBJ2-7; TRBD2 aligns across 8 bases. This CDR3 is CASSFETGGREQYF. CDR3 in DNA: TGTGCCAGCAGCTTCGAAACGGGGGGGCGGGAGCAGTACTTC. Complete variable domain (other parts from reference TRBV5-4 and TRBJ2-7): ETGVTQSPTHLIKTRGQQVTLRCSSQSGHNTVSWYQQALGQGPQFIFQYYREEENGRGNFPPRFSGLQFPNYSSELNVNALELDDSALYLCASSFETGGREQYFGPGTRLTVT.